The 13 T cell receptor beta chains presented below share a single source sample, sequenced in a study of T cell changes during pregnancy in multiple sclerosis. Profiling relied on immunoSEQ multiplex PCR, and the TCRdb table lists in-frame clones only, not all of them. Altogether 75,000 to 95,000 clones are present, around 93% being singletons, with the ten largest covering 2.5%. This sample comprised peripheral blood, obtained in the second trimester of pregnancy. The receptors were sampled from a female donor with multiple sclerosis, enrolled in a pregnancy study.

The CDR3: CASSQPAGGAPSGEQYF. The CDR3, as DNA: TGCGCCAGCAGCCAGCCCGCGGGCGGGGCCCCATCAGGCGAGCAGTACTTC. The rearrangement uses TRBV4-1 and TRBJ2-7, with D possibly matching TRBD2 (6 bases). Trimming shortened V by 3 bases and J by 6 bases, and 24 bases separated the two germline ends. CDR1 is MGHRA and CDR2 is YSYEKL in the germline V gene. The CDR3 runs 17 residues.

This clone was picked up one time. The gene calls are TRBV10-3 and TRBJ2-3, with TRBD2 matching 14 bases. J lost 6 bases, V lost 10 bases, and 21 bases had no gene match. Per germline, CDR1 ENHRY and CDR2 SYGVKD. There are 19 residues in the CDR3. CDR3 bases: TGTGCCACCGCAAGCGGGGGACTAGCGGGGGTGGGCGGATACGATACGCAGTATTTT. Residues: CATASGGLAGVGGYDTQYF.

The genes are TRBV7-3 and TRBJ2-6, with 10 bases matching TRBD1. This CDR3 contains 18 residues. V was clipped by 1 base and J by 0 bases; unmatched bases: 3. Germline V gene sequence: CDR1 SGHTA, CDR2 FQGTGA. The CDR3 is CASSLKRTGGSGANVLTF. CDR3 nucleotides: TGTGCCAGCAGCTTAAAGAGGACAGGGGGCTCTGGGGCCAACGTCCTGACTTTC.

The chain uses TRBV23-1 and TRBJ1-5; 7 bases fit TRBD1. TRBV23-1 counts as an open reading frame of uncertain function. The CDR3 is 18 amino acids. With V trimmed by 0 bases and J by 7 bases, 15 bases remained unmatched. CDR3 DNA: TGCGCCAGCAGTCAATCCCGCCCCGACAGGGACAGTGGGCAGCCCCAGCATTTT. Its protein product is CASSQSRPDRDSGQPQHF.

The chain joins TRBV14 to TRBJ2-7, with 8 bases identical to TRBD1. V shed 0 bases, J shed 2 bases, and the junction held 9 bases outside the gene matches. CDR3 length: 17 amino acids. Germline V CDR1 and CDR2: SGHDN, FVKESK. The DNA of the CDR3 is TGTGCCAGCAGCCAAGATCTCCAGGGGGCGAGTCCCTACGAGCAGTACTTC. Its translation is CASSQDLQGASPYEQYF.

This chain links TRBV5-6 with TRBJ2-7, with 9 bases lining up with TRBD1. CDR3 size: 15 residues. V shed 4 bases and J 3 bases; nucleotides not matched to a gene: 8. Germline V lookup: CDR1 SGHDT, CDR2 YYEEEE. CDR3 in DNA: TGTGCCAGCAGCCGGTCGGGACAGGGATTCTACGAGCAGTACTTC. Translated: CASSRSGQGFYEQYF.

CDR3 sequence: CASSVKASVGQYF. The CDR3 coding sequence is TGTGCCAGCAGCGTCAAAGCTAGCGTTGGGCAGTACTTC. The rearrangement uses TRBV6-1 and TRBJ2-7; possibly TRBD2 for D (6 bases). Per the germline V gene, CDR1 is MNHNS and CDR2 is SASEGT. Trimming shortened V by 6 bases and J by 9 bases, and 18 bases separated the two germline ends. The CDR3 has 13 residues.

V and J are TRBV2 and TRBJ1-2, with TRBD1 matching over 9 bases. From germline, CDR1 is SNHLY and CDR2 FYNNEI. This CDR3 is 10 amino acids long. Unmatched junction bases numbered 2, after V lost 5 bases and J lost 13 bases. Here the CDR3 DNA reads TGTGCCAGCAGTAAGGACAGGGGCACCTTC. Its protein is CASSKDRGTF. The whole variable domain, filled in from reference TRBV2 and TRBJ1-2, reads EPEVTQTPSHQVTQMGQEVILRCVPISNHLYFYWYRQILGQKVEFLVSFYNNEISEKSEIFDDQFSVERPDGSNFTLKIRSTKLEDSAMYFCASSKDRGTFGSGTRLTVV.

The rearrangement links TRBV5-5 to TRBJ1-1, with 8 bases matching TRBD1. Germline CDR1 and CDR2: SGHKS and YYEKEE (reference sequence). This CDR3 region has 14 residues. V lost 0 bases and J lost 4; bases outside the gene matches: 2. CDR3 DNA: TGTGCCAGCAGCTTGGTAGGACAGGGCACTGAAGCTTTCTTT. Translating gives CASSLVGQGTEAFF.

The chain couples TRBV7-8 to TRBJ2-3, with TRBD2 matching over 9 bases. This CDR3 contains 15 residues. Germline trimming cut 1 base from V and 4 bases from J; bases unmatched to any gene: 3. Germline CDR1 is SGHVS and CDR2 is FQNEAQ. CDR3 nucleotide sequence: TGTGCCAGCAGCTTAGGGGGACTAGCCTCAGATACGCAGTATTTT. It encodes CASSLGGLASDTQYF.

The genes are TRBV7-9 and TRBJ2-1; possible D gene TRBD1, 6 bases. CDR1 is SEHNR and CDR2 is FQNEAQ in the germline V gene (reference sequence). The CDR3 loop spans 16 amino acids. V lost 4 bases and J lost 7, with 20 bases in between. The CDR3 spells CASSSLNQKTGNEQFF. The CDR3 nucleotides read TGTGCCAGCAGCTCCTTAAACCAAAAGACAGGAAATGAGCAGTTCTTC.

The chain is built from TRBV2 and TRBJ2-7, with TRBD2 matching 8 bases. The CDR3 covers 14 residues. The V gene end was trimmed by 4 bases and the J gene end by 1 base; junction bases not matched to a gene: 3. Germline assignment: CDR1 SNHLY and CDR2 FYNNEI. The DNA of the CDR3 is TGTGCCAGCAGTGTCGGGGGGGGATCCTACGAGCAGTACTTC. It yields the protein CASSVGGGSYEQYF.

The V call is TRBV28, the J call TRBJ1-5, with 10 bases identical to TRBD1. V gave up 6 bases and J gave up 7 bases; unmatched junction bases: 6. The CDR3 length is 14 residues. Germline-derived CDR1 and CDR2 are MDHEN and SYDVKM. The DNA for the CDR3 is TGTGCCAGCAGAGCTGGACAGGGGGACCAGCCCCAGCATTTT. Translation gives CASRAGQGDQPQHF.